Given below is one T cell receptor (beta chain) in context. Its target is unknown. Assay: immunoSEQ multiplex PCR; the TCRdb copy retains only in-frame clones and omits some. The sample comprises about 1,800,000 clones, about 95% of which are singletons, and 1% to 1.5% rests with the top ten. The data derive from a study of shared clonotypes between healthy human individuals. The study, taken as a whole, reports: The sharing of 4% to 5.5% of naive CD4 clonotypes was seen across several donors. Non-shared clonotypes had lower generation probabilities than those shared by all four donors. Naive subsets generally had larger estimated richness than memory subsets.

CD8 cells regarded as naive lacked CD45RO, were positively chosen for CCR7, and omitted terminally differentiated effector memory CD45RA+ cells. J lost 5 bases, V lost 7 bases, and 9 bases had no gene match. The CDR3 is made up of 15 amino acids. Germline loops: CDR1 MNHEY, CDR2 SMNVEV (reference sequence). The chain joins TRBV27 to TRBJ1-2; the match to TRBD1 covers 11 bases. The sequencing sample was made of naive CD8+ T cells sorted from blood. The TCR originated in a man younger than 35 in good health. The CDR3 protein is CASTRTGGALYGYTF. The CDR3 nucleotides are TGTGCCAGCACCCGGACAGGGGGCGCGTTGTATGGCTACACCTTC.